Listed here are 9 T cell receptor beta chains from one sample, sequenced in a study of shared clonotypes between healthy human individuals. Sequencing used immunoSEQ multiplex PCR; TCRdb keeps in-frame clones, though not all of them. The sample yields 450,000 or so clones, 75% to 80% seen once. Sequencing was done on a sample of PBMCs. These receptors were collected from a woman aged 40-49 years in good health. Some clones in this sample may be carry-over from other donors' samples.

The chain carries TRBV9 and TRBJ1-2; perhaps TRBD1 as D (5 bases). Germline loops: CDR1 SGDLS, CDR2 YYNGEE. Trimming left V 0 bases short and J 4 bases short, with 13 bases between. The CDR3 loop spans 15 amino acids. The chain's CDR3 is CASSVAEGSAYGYTF. In DNA form, the CDR3 reads TGTGCCAGCAGCGTAGCCGAGGGGAGCGCCTATGGCTACACCTTC.

Ten or more counts support this clone. J is TRBJ2-5 and V is TRBV10-2, with D tentatively TRBD1 (6 bases). The V end was cut by 6 bases, the J end by 11 bases, with 16 bases between. CDR3 length equals 12 residues. CDR1 and CDR2 (germline): WSHSY, SAAADI. In DNA, the CDR3 is TGCGCCAGCAGCGAAACAGGGAATGAGCAGTACTTC. Translating it yields CASSETGNEQYF.

There are a few counts of this clone. This CDR3 is also generated by other DNA sequences in the sample. The rearrangement uses TRBV30 and TRBJ2-2; D may be TRBD1 (5 bases). CDR1 is GTSNPN, CDR2 SVGIG, per germline (reference sequence). The V end was cut by 3 bases, the J end by 4 bases, with 9 bases between. The CDR3 is 13 amino acids. The CDR3 sequence is CAWSRTPTGELFF. CDR3 nucleotide sequence: TGTGCCTGGAGCAGGACACCCACCGGGGAGCTGTTTTTT.

V usage is TRBV5-1 and J usage is TRBJ2-5; D perhaps matches TRBD2 (5 bases). The DNA end lines up better with TRBJ2-7; the J call may be wrong. There are 13 residues in the CDR3. The germline V gene encodes CDR1 SGHRS and CDR2 YFSETQ. The CDR3 bases are TGCGCCAGCAAAGCCGGGGTCTCCTACGAGCAGTACTTC. It translates to CASKAGVSYEQYF.

This sequence joins TRBV5-1 and TRBJ1-4, with 7 nucleotides matching TRBD1. The length of the CDR3 is 16 residues. The V gene's germline CDR1 is SGHRS and CDR2 YFSETQ. V lost 0 bases and J lost 5; bases outside the gene matches: 7. The DNA for the CDR3 is TGCGCCAGCAGCTTGGGGGGACAGCAAAACAATGAAAAACTGTTTTTT. Translating it yields CASSLGGQQNNEKLFF.

About this clone: An end of the junction does not agree with germline; a read error may underlie this. CDR3 sequence (DNA): TGTCCCAGCAGTTACTCGAGCAGGGGACCCTACGAGCAGTACTTC. It encodes CPSSYSSRGPYEQYF. The rearrangement uses TRBV6-6 and TRBJ2-7, with D possibly matching TRBD1 (6 bases). From germline, CDR1 is MNHNY and CDR2 SVGAGI (reference sequence). This CDR3 comprises 15 residues.

As concerns this clone: At the DNA level, this CDR3 is encoded by other sequences in the same sample as well. The J gene is TRBJ1-1, the V gene TRBV18; D possibly corresponds to TRBD1 (5 bases). The CDR3 has 14 residues. V was shortened by 2 bases and J by 2 bases, with 9 bases between the two germline ends. In germline, CDR1 is KGHSH, CDR2 LQKENI. In DNA form, the CDR3 reads TGTGCCAGCTCACCAACAGGTACCAACACTGAAGCTTTCTTT. Translated: CASSPTGTNTEAFF.

This clone turned up a few times. This sequence joins TRBV7-6 and TRBJ2-5; the match to TRBD2 covers 9 bases. Germline trimming cut 5 bases from V and 1 base from J; bases unmatched to any gene: 8. The CDR3 length is 16 residues. The germline V gene encodes CDR1 SGHVS and CDR2 FNYEAQ. The CDR3 region is CASSILLAGPQETQYF. CDR3 DNA sequence: TGTGCCAGCAGCATCTTACTAGCGGGCCCCCAAGAGACCCAGTACTTC.

Turning to this clone: Germline is not matched at one junction end, which may reflect a read error. V gene TRBV29-1 combines with J gene TRBJ2-7, with 7 bases that match TRBD2. The germline V gene has CDR1 SQVTM and CDR2 ANQGSEA. This CDR3 spans 11 amino acids. The CDR3 DNA reads TGCAGCGTTGAAGCCGGGGGGACTTTAGAATTC. Its protein is CSVEAGGTLEF.